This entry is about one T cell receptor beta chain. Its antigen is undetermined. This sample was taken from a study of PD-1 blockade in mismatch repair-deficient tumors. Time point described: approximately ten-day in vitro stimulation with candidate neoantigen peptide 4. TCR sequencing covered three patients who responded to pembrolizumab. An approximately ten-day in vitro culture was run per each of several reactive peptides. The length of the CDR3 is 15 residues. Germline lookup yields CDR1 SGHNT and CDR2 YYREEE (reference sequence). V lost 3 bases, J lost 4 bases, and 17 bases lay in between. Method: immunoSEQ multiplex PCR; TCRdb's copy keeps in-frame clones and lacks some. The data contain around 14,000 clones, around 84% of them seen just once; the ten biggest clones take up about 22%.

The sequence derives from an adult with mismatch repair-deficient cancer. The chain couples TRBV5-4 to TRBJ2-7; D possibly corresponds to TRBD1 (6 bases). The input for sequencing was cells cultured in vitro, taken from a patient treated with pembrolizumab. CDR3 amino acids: CASSSTLQGRYEQYF. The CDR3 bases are TGTGCCAGCAGCTCCACCCTACAGGGCCGGTACGAGCAGTACTTC.